This entry is about one T cell receptor (beta chain). Only in-frame clones appear in the TCRdb table, and some are missing; sequencing was by immunoSEQ multiplex PCR. The sample carries approximately 61,000 clones, 88% recorded once. Germline lookup yields CDR1 LNHDA and CDR2 SQIVND (reference sequence). Trimming removed 4 bases from V and 0 bases from J, with 12 bases in between. The CDR3 length is 15 residues. The sample originates from a study of T cell changes during pregnancy in multiple sclerosis. Sequenced here: peripheral blood, sampled in the first trimester of pregnancy. This rearrangement joins TRBV19 to TRBJ1-1; maybe TRBD1 (6 bases). This sequence was found in a female donor with multiple sclerosis, enrolled in a pregnancy study. The CDR3 protein is CASSTSWDMNTEAFF. The CDR3, as DNA: TGTGCCAGTAGTACCTCCTGGGACATGAACACTGAAGCTTTCTTT.